This passage covers 10 T cell receptor beta chains from one sample sequenced in a study of CD4 and CD8 cells across lung adenocarcinoma regions. TCRdb reanalysed the PCR reads using MiXCR and keeps one entry per CDR3 protein. The sample yields approximately 3,500 distinct CDR3 sequences, 56% seen once. The sample consisted of CD4+ T cells from the margin of a lung tumor. The receptors derive from a female donor with lung adenocarcinoma. The CD4 and CD8 labels of this study may be unreliable.

The chain couples TRBV6-5 to TRBJ2-7; 8 bases line up with TRBD2. Losses at the gene ends were 2 bases for V and 3 bases for J; bases not matched to a gene: 18. The CDR3 is 19 residues long. In germline, CDR1 is MNHEY, CDR2 SVGAGI. The CDR3 loop is CASSYRGLLSGNKNYEQYF. CDR3 DNA sequence: TGTGCCAGCAGTTACCGGGGCTTACTTAGCGGGAATAAAAACTACGAGCAGTACTTC.

The genes are TRBV6-1 and TRBJ2-3; TRBD2 matches at 7 bases. The assigned J gene may be wrong: the sequence end matches TRBJ2-7 better. The CDR3 sequence is 14 residues long. From germline, CDR1 is MNHNS and CDR2 SASEGT. CDR3 in DNA: TGTGCGGGGCGGGGAGGGCGTGACACAGATACGCAGTACTTC. Encoded protein: CAGRGGRDTDTQYF.

This clonotype appeared a few times. This chain connects TRBV27 to TRBJ2-1; D gene ambiguous. Germline V gene sequence: CDR1 MNHEY, CDR2 SMNVEV (reference sequence). V was pared by 5 bases and J by 4 bases, with 9 bases between. This CDR3 has 13 amino acids. Written as DNA, the CDR3 is TGTGCCAGCAGTCCCACTAATTACAATGAGCAGTTCTTC. Its protein is CASSPTNYNEQFF.

The chain combines TRBV7-6 with TRBJ2-5; D is uncertain. The ends were cut back, 2 bases at V and 11 bases at J, with 21 bases in the middle. The CDR3 length is 15 residues. Germline values: CDR1 SGHVS, CDR2 FNYEAQ. CDR3 sequence reads: CASSLTRLPYNEQYF. CDR3 coding DNA: TGTGCCAGCAGCTTAACACGGCTTCCATACAATGAGCAGTACTTC.

J is TRBJ2-2 and V is TRBV6-1, with 7 bases matching TRBD1. The CDR3 contains 15 residues. The J segment lost 0 bases and the V segment lost 7 bases, leaving 5 bases of the junction unmatched. CDR1 is MNHNS and CDR2 is SASEGT in the germline V gene. The CDR3 DNA is TGTGCCAGCACCCCGGGACAGCCGAACACCGGGGAGCTGTTTTTT. Protein sequence: CASTPGQPNTGELFF.

This clonotype appeared once. The chain has TRBV27 and TRBJ2-2; 9 bases line up with TRBD1. Trimming took 3 bases from V and 4 from J; bases not matched to a gene: 6. CDR1 and CDR2 from the germline V gene are MNHEY and SMNVEV (reference sequence). The CDR3 covers 16 residues. The CDR3 protein is CASSFRGQGRTGELFF. In DNA, the CDR3 is TGTGCCAGCAGTTTTAGGGGACAGGGTCGCACCGGGGAGCTGTTTTTT.

This clonotype is labeled as medium-sized (0.01 to 0.1%). The rearrangement uses TRBV6-1 and TRBJ2-2; D is undetermined. V was pared by 5 bases and J by 8 bases, with 12 bases between. The CDR3 totals 13 residues. Germline assignment: CDR1 MNHNS and CDR2 SASEGT. The CDR3 here is CASSITLQGELFF. The CDR3 DNA reads TGTGCCAGCAGTATTACCCTTCAGGGGGAGCTGTTTTTT.

This clonotype has a handful of counts. The J gene is TRBJ2-1, the V gene TRBV6-5, with TRBD1 matching over 11 bases. V was pared by 0 bases and J by 6 bases, with 4 bases of the junction left unmatched. CDR1 is MNHEY, CDR2 SVGAGI, per germline. The CDR3 loop spans 16 amino acids. CDR3 sequence (DNA): TGTGCCAGCAGTTACTCGTCCGGGACAGGGGGCAATGAGCAGTTCTTC. Protein: CASSYSSGTGGNEQFF.

This clonotype is deemed medium-sized. V gene TRBV12-3 or TRBV12-4 combines with J gene TRBJ2-3; 8 nucleotides match TRBD2. Unmatched junction bases numbered 9, after V lost 3 bases and J lost 7 bases. The CDR3 sequence is 15 residues long. CDR3 coding DNA: TGTGCCAGCAGTTTGGGACTAGTTGCGGGGTATACGCAGTATTTT. It translates to CASSLGLVAGYTQYF.

In its sample, this clonotype ranks as medium-sized (0.01 to 0.1%). J is TRBJ2-3 and V is TRBV4-1; maybe TRBD2 (5 bases). Deletions cut 5 bases from V and 4 bases from J, with 16 bases between. The CDR3 length is 15 residues. CDR1 is MGHRA and CDR2 is YSYEKL in the germline V gene. Written as DNA, the CDR3 is TGCGCCAGCAGCGGAGCGGCATCACCCCCAGATACGCAGTATTTT. This codes for CASSGAASPPDTQYF.